Below are 5 T cell receptor beta chains sequenced from a single sample in a study of T-cell reconstitution after alpha-beta-depleted transplantation in children. Molecular barcoding with unique molecular identifiers was used for the TCRbeta library. TCRdb passed the PCR reads through MiXCR, listing each CDR3 protein once. The sample yields nearly 200,000 distinct CDR3 sequences, 6.3% seen once. Sequences were derived from PBMCs, sampled before TCRalphabeta/CD19-depleted stem cell transplant. These receptors were obtained from a girl less than two years old with combined immunodeficiency, due to receive a stem cell transplant.

This clonotype occurred many times. The chain joins TRBV24-1 to TRBJ2-1; D remains unclear. Germline-derived CDR1 and CDR2 are KGHDR and SFDVKD. Trimming pared 6 bases from V and 0 bases from J, leaving 14 bases between. The CDR3 sequence is 16 residues long. CDR3 sequence (DNA): TGTGCCACCAGTTCCTCCTGGGTTAGCTCCTACAATGAGCAGTTCTTC. This gives the protein CATSSSWVSSYNEQFF.

In its sample, this clonotype was seen a few times. The chain recombines TRBV7-2 with TRBJ1-5; 9 nucleotides agree with TRBD1. This CDR3 has 15 residues. The trim removed 5 bases at V and 3 bases at J, leaving 5 bases unmatched. Germline CDR1 is SGHTA and CDR2 is FQGNSA. The CDR3 region is CASSHGTGSNQPQHF. CDR3 coding DNA: TGTGCCAGCAGCCATGGGACAGGGTCCAATCAGCCCCAGCATTTT.

This clonotype was detected only a few times. The chain combines TRBV30 with TRBJ2-2, with no clear D. The germline V and J ends were trimmed by 0 bases and 1 base, with 3 bases remaining between them. The CDR3 has 13 amino acids. In germline, CDR1 is GTSNPN, CDR2 SVGIG (reference sequence). This CDR3 reads CAWSVLNTGELFF. The CDR3 DNA follows: TGTGCCTGGAGTGTCTTGAACACCGGGGAGCTGTTTTTT.

This clonotype was picked up many times. The rearrangement uses TRBV29-1 and TRBJ1-1; a possible D gene is TRBD1 (6 bases). V was pared by 4 bases and J by 9 bases, with 21 bases between. The CDR3 has 14 amino acids. Germline loops: CDR1 SQVTM, CDR2 ANQGSEA. This CDR3 reads CSVGGLGGARKAFF. The CDR3 region has the DNA TGCAGCGTTGGGGGGTTGGGGGGCGCTCGTAAAGCTTTCTTT.

The table lists this clonotype with many counts. The chain combines TRBV5-1 with TRBJ2-2; D not resolved. This CDR3 comprises 14 residues. Germline CDR1 SGHRS, CDR2 YFSETQ. The V end was cut by 2 bases, the J end by 0 bases, with 5 bases between. The CDR3 DNA sequence: TGCGCCAGCAGCTTCCGGGCGAACACCGGGGAGCTGTTTTTT. It encodes CASSFRANTGELFF.